This TCR beta chain was identified during a study of blood T cell repertoires in COVID-19. On the study more broadly: Both acute and convalescent COVID-19 samples were obtained from the United States, Italy and Spain. T cells, B-cell-depleted T cells, or PBMCs supplied cDNA or gDNA.

In the authors' methods: It was from reference gene primer amplification that nucleated cell counts were estimated. Assay used: immunoSEQ multiplex PCR; TCRdb lists only in-frame clones, some missing. V, J and clone size are taken as reported in that table, and D and trimming were inferred from the DNA itself. The sample holds roughly 80,000 clones; 80% to 90% are singletons and the top ten take approximately 6.3%. The sequencing sample was made of peripheral blood. The sequence was obtained from a middle-aged man with active COVID-19.

The CDR3 region has the DNA TGTGCCAGCAGCCCATCAAATCAGCCCCAGCATTTT. This sequence encodes CASSPSNQPQHF. The V and J genes are TRBV7-9 and TRBJ1-5; D remains unclear. The V gene lost 5 bases and the J gene lost 4 bases, with 6 bases spanning the gap. The germline V gene has CDR1 SEHNR and CDR2 FQNEAQ (reference sequence). CDR3 length: 12 residues.